The 32 T cell receptor beta chains below were found in one sample sequenced in a study of blood T cell repertoires in COVID-19. Assay: immunoSEQ multiplex PCR; the TCRdb copy retains only in-frame clones and omits some. The sample shows 200,000 to 300,000 clones, less than 90% of them seen only once. Sequencing input: peripheral blood. The receptors were sampled from a man aged 55 to 70 who had recovered from COVID-19.

This sequence joins TRBV4-2 and TRBJ1-2; a possible D gene is TRBD1 (6 bases). Trimming removed 5 bases at V and 4 bases at J, with 26 bases between. The CDR3 is 18 residues long. Looked up from germline, CDR1 is LGHNA and CDR2 is YNFKEQ. CDR3 region: CASSWDSGTPDTRYGYTF. The DNA of the CDR3 is TGTGCCAGCAGCTGGGATTCCGGGACACCGGACACTCGCTATGGCTACACCTTC.

The chain couples TRBV30 to TRBJ1-4; no reliable D call. The ends were cut back, 7 bases at V and 5 bases at J, with 11 bases in the middle. Germline-derived CDR1 and CDR2 are GTSNPN and SVGIG (reference sequence). This CDR3 is built from 12 residues. The CDR3 spells CALSFGNEKLFF. The DNA for the CDR3 is TGTGCCTTATCCTTCGGGAATGAAAAACTGTTTTTT.

This chain links TRBV19 with TRBJ1-5; D gene uncertain. CDR3 length: 14 amino acids. CDR1 is LNHDA, CDR2 SQIVND, per germline (reference sequence). Trimming left V 4 bases short and J 0 bases short, with 7 bases between. The CDR3 sequence is CASSNSHSNQPQHF. CDR3 coding DNA: TGTGCCAGTAGTAACAGTCATAGCAATCAGCCCCAGCATTTT.

V is TRBV5-1 and J is TRBJ1-2, with TRBD1 matching 7 bases. CDR3 length: 15 residues. Germline V CDR1 and CDR2: SGHRS, YFSETQ. Unmatched junction bases numbered 10, after V lost 1 base and J lost 7 bases. The CDR3 loop is CASSLRTGVGSGYTF. The CDR3 DNA reads TGCGCCAGCAGCTTGCGAACAGGGGTTGGGAGTGGCTACACCTTC.

The chain carries TRBV18 and TRBJ2-1, with 8 bases matching TRBD2. The CDR3 is 19 residues long. V trimming: 1 base; J trimming: 4 bases; junction bases outside the gene matches: 15. The germline V gene encodes CDR1 KGHSH and CDR2 LQKENI. The CDR3 is CASSPLPGSGNVGYNEQFF. CDR3 DNA sequence: TGTGCCAGCTCACCACTCCCCGGTAGCGGGAATGTTGGGTACAATGAGCAGTTCTTC.

The chain couples TRBV15 to TRBJ1-2; no clear D. The germline V gene encodes CDR1 LNHNV and CDR2 YYDKDF (reference sequence). Trimming removed 0 bases at V and 4 bases at J, with 15 bases between. The CDR3 covers 16 residues. CDR3 protein: CATSRDIALTGYGYTF. In DNA, the CDR3 is TGTGCCACCAGCAGAGATATAGCCCTCACGGGCTATGGCTACACCTTC.

V gene TRBV9 combines with J gene TRBJ1-6; TRBD1 aligns across 11 bases. Germline V gene data show CDR1 as SGDLS and CDR2 as YYNGEE. The CDR3 loop spans 17 amino acids. Unmatched junction bases numbered 9, after V lost 2 bases and J lost 8 bases. The CDR3 DNA reads as TGTGCCAGCAGCGTCTCTTGGACAGGGGGCAGGGATTCACCCCTCCACTTT. Its protein product is CASSVSWTGGRDSPLHF. Full variable domain (missing parts from reference TRBV9 and TRBJ1-6): DSGVTQTPKHLITATGQRVTLRCSPRSGDLSVYWYQQSLDQGLQFLIQYYNGEERAKGNILERFSAQQFPDLHSELNLSSLELGDSALYFCASSVSWTGGRDSPLHFGNGTRLTVT.

Points on this clone: The sample has other DNA sequences that encode this CDR3 too. The rearrangement links TRBV30 to TRBJ2-7; D gene unclear. Per the germline V gene, CDR1 is GTSNPN and CDR2 is SVGIG (reference sequence). V lost 1 base and J 1 base, leaving 2 bases between the germline ends. CDR3 size: 11 residues. DNA of the CDR3: TGTGCCTGGAGTGCTTCCTACGAGCAGTACTTC. Its translation is CAWSASYEQYF.

This clone was detected only a few times. V and J are TRBV15 and TRBJ1-3; 7 bases align to TRBD1. V shed 3 bases, J shed 4 bases, and the junction held 3 bases outside the gene matches. CDR3 size: 14 residues. Germline CDR1 reads LNHNV; CDR2 reads YYDKDF (reference sequence). The CDR3 region is CATSSGTVGNTIYF. Here the CDR3 DNA reads TGTGCCACCAGCAGCGGGACAGTAGGAAACACCATATATTTT.

This clone was counted once. The chain is built from TRBV7-9 and TRBJ2-6; 12 bases fit TRBD1. Trimming cost V 8 bases and J 2 bases; bases outside gene matches: 7. The CDR3 loop spans 17 amino acids. CDR1 and CDR2 (germline): SEHNR, FQNEAQ (reference sequence). The CDR3 region is CASEGQGAAAGANVLTF. The CDR3 region has the DNA TGTGCCAGCGAGGGACAGGGGGCGGCCGCTGGGGCCAACGTCCTGACTTTC.

The V and J genes are TRBV29-1 and TRBJ2-1; 8 positions agree with TRBD2. V gave up 4 bases and J gave up 0 bases; unmatched junction bases: 2. The CDR3 consists of 14 residues. In germline, CDR1 is SQVTM, CDR2 ANQGSEA. The CDR3 sequence: CSVVAGGSYNEQFF. The CDR3 DNA reads as TGCAGCGTTGTCGCGGGGGGCTCCTACAATGAGCAGTTCTTC.

The rearrangement links TRBV10-1 to TRBJ2-3, with D perhaps TRBD2 (5 bases). V was shortened by 4 bases and J by 4 bases, with 12 bases between the two germline ends. The CDR3 extends over 14 amino acids. Per germline, CDR1 WNHNN and CDR2 SYGVQD (reference sequence). CDR3 loop: CASSVLAPPDTQYF. CDR3 sequence (DNA): TGCGCCAGCAGTGTCCTAGCCCCCCCAGATACGCAGTATTTT.

V and J are TRBV4-2 and TRBJ2-3; D perhaps matches TRBD2 (5 bases). The V and J ends lost 5 bases and 2 bases respectively, with 11 bases between them. CDR1 and CDR2 (germline): LGHNA, YNFKEQ. The CDR3 consists of 14 residues. CDR3 in DNA: TGTGCCAGCAGCTACCTAGCAAACACAGATACGCAGTATTTT. Translated, it gives CASSYLANTDTQYF.

The rearrangement uses TRBV12-3 or TRBV12-4 and TRBJ1-1; no definite D call. CDR3 size: 12 residues. Trimming took off 3 bases at V and 11 bases at J, with 13 bases between the two ends. The CDR3 bases are TGTGCCAGCAGTTTTACGAGGGAAGAGGCTTTCTTT. The encoded protein is CASSFTREEAFF.

The CDR3 is CACPGTGNGYTF. The CDR3 bases are TGTGCCTGCCCCGGGACAGGGAACGGCTACACCTTC. The V gene is TRBV30, the J gene TRBJ1-2; TRBD1 matches at 9 bases. This CDR3 has 12 residues. After removal of 6 bases from V and 8 bases from J, the junction contained 7 bases not matched to a gene. Germline CDR1 is GTSNPN and CDR2 is SVGIG (reference sequence).

V gene TRBV18 combines with J gene TRBJ1-1; 8 bases are a match to TRBD1. The CDR3 sequence is 15 residues long. V lost 3 bases, J lost 4 bases, and 7 bases stayed unmatched. Germline CDR1 is KGHSH and CDR2 is LQKENI. The CDR3 region is CASSPLDRGGTEAFF. The CDR3 DNA is TGTGCCAGCTCACCCCTCGACAGGGGAGGCACTGAAGCTTTCTTT.

V is TRBV15 and J is TRBJ2-1; 10 bases map to TRBD2. Per germline, CDR1 LNHNV and CDR2 YYDKDF (reference sequence). V was pared by 4 bases and J by 7 bases, with 10 bases of the junction left unmatched. This CDR3 region has 16 residues. In nucleotides, the CDR3 is TGTGCCACCAGCATAGAGTTGGTAGCGGGGGGTAATGAGCAGTTCTTC. Amino acids: CATSIELVAGGNEQFF.

The chain is built from TRBV5-6 and TRBJ1-4, with D perhaps TRBD1 (5 bases). V dropped 3 bases and J dropped 6 bases, with 21 bases sitting between them. CDR3 size: 17 residues. Germline V gene data show CDR1 as SGHDT and CDR2 as YYEEEE. The CDR3 region has the DNA TGTGCCAGCAGCTCTCTCGTCAGGGCAGGAGTATATGAAAAACTGTTTTTT. It codes for CASSSLVRAGVYEKLFF.

This chain connects TRBV7-7 to TRBJ2-5, with D tentatively TRBD1 (5 bases). V lost 1 base, J lost 1 base, and 7 bases lay in between. There are 14 residues in the CDR3. Per the germline V gene, CDR1 is SSHAT and CDR2 is FNYEAQ (reference sequence). The CDR3 protein is CASSLDRSQETQYF. CDR3 DNA sequence: TGTGCCAGCAGCTTAGACAGGAGCCAAGAGACCCAGTACTTC.

The chain employs TRBV15 and TRBJ2-5, with TRBD1 as a possible D gene (5 bases). Germline CDR1 and CDR2: LNHNV and YYDKDF (reference sequence). This CDR3 spans 15 amino acids. V was pared by 0 bases and J by 1 base, with 9 bases between. The CDR3 nucleotides are TGTGCCACCAGCAGAGATCTGACAGTCCAAGAGACCCAGTACTTC. Translation: CATSRDLTVQETQYF. Full variable domain (rest looked up from reference TRBV15 and TRBJ2-5): DAMVIQNPRYQVTQFGKPVTLSCSQTLNHNVMYWYQQKSSQAPKLLFHYYDKDFNNEADTPDNFQSRRPNTSFCFLDIRSPGLGDTAMYLCATSRDLTVQETQYFGPGTRLLVL.

The V call is TRBV5-1, the J call TRBJ1-1, with 7 bases matching TRBD1. This CDR3 has 14 amino acids. The V gene end was trimmed by 3 bases and the J gene end by 4 bases; junction bases not matched to a gene: 6. Per the germline V gene, CDR1 is SGHRS and CDR2 is YFSETQ. The CDR3 bases are TGCGCCAGCAGCTCAATAGACAGGGCCACTGAAGCTTTCTTT. It encodes CASSSIDRATEAFF.

J is TRBJ2-4 and V is TRBV27; TRBD2 matches 14 bases. CDR3 length: 17 amino acids. Germline trimming cut 2 bases from V and 4 bases from J; bases unmatched to any gene: 4. The V gene's germline CDR1 is MNHEY and CDR2 SMNVEV (reference sequence). The CDR3 region is CASSLPRTSGGKNIQYF. The CDR3 coding sequence is TGTGCCAGCAGTTTACCCCGGACTAGCGGGGGGAAAAACATTCAGTACTTC.

The genes are TRBV24-1 and TRBJ1-5; weak D call: TRBD1 (6 bases). The V end was cut by 4 bases, the J end by 1 base, with 13 bases between. CDR1 is KGHDR and CDR2 is SFDVKD in the germline V gene. The CDR3 spans 16 residues. Written as DNA, the CDR3 is TGTGCCACCAGTGACTCGACAGGCTTCAGCAATCAGCCCCAGCATTTT. Protein: CATSDSTGFSNQPQHF.

The chain joins TRBV4-1 to TRBJ1-2; TRBD1 might be the D (5 bases). V lost 0 bases and J 2 bases, leaving 10 bases between the germline ends. The CDR3 is 15 amino acids. Germline V gene sequence: CDR1 MGHRA, CDR2 YSYEKL. As DNA, the CDR3 is TGCGCCAGCAGCCAAGATCGAGCAGGGAACTATGGCTACACCTTC. This translates into CASSQDRAGNYGYTF.

This clone occurred once. This chain uses TRBV5-6 with TRBJ1-2; TRBD1 might be the D (5 bases). The length of the CDR3 is 14 residues. Trimming removed 0 bases at V and 3 bases at J, with 9 bases between. Germline V gene data show CDR1 as SGHDT and CDR2 as YYEEEE. The CDR3 region is CASSLGQGDYGYTF. The CDR3 DNA follows: TGTGCCAGCAGCTTGGGCCAGGGTGACTATGGCTACACCTTC.

The genes are TRBV7-2 and TRBJ2-2; TRBD1 is a possible D gene (6 bases). V was clipped by 2 bases and J by 1 base, with 14 bases between them. The length of the CDR3 is 17 residues. Germline V gives CDR1 SGHTA, CDR2 FQGNSA. The CDR3: CASSLIKGTLNTGELFF. CDR3 bases: TGTGCCAGCAGCTTAATCAAGGGGACACTGAACACCGGGGAGCTGTTTTTT. The full variable domain, in which reference TRBV7-2 and TRBJ2-2 provide the parts outside the CDR3, is GAGVSQSPSNKVTEKGKDVELRCDPISGHTALYWYRQSLGQGLEFLIYFQGNSAPDKSGLPSDRFSAERTGGSVSTLTIQRTQQEDSAVYLCASSLIKGTLNTGELFFGEGSRLTVL.

The genes are TRBV7-2 and TRBJ2-7; 9 nucleotides align to TRBD1. CDR3 size: 15 residues. Germline CDR1 and CDR2: SGHTA and FQGNSA. The V and J ends lost 5 bases and 4 bases, in that order; junction bases with no gene match: 9. The CDR3: CASSRTPGQGYEQYF. In nucleotides, the CDR3 is TGTGCCAGCAGCCGGACCCCGGGACAGGGTTACGAGCAGTACTTC.

J is TRBJ2-7 and V is TRBV6-5; D is perhaps TRBD1 (5 bases). Deletions cut 2 bases from V and 0 bases from J, with 8 bases between. In germline, CDR1 is MNHEY, CDR2 SVGAGI. This CDR3 spans 14 amino acids. CDR3 nucleotide sequence: TGTGCCAGCAGTTACCAGGGAAGCTCCTACGAGCAGTACTTC. Its protein is CASSYQGSSYEQYF.

This clone appeared a single time. The chain is built from TRBV5-4 and TRBJ2-1; 13 bases fit TRBD2. CDR3 length: 17 amino acids. Germline V lookup: CDR1 SGHNT, CDR2 YYREEE (reference sequence). The ends lost 4 bases at V and 5 bases at J; junction bases unmatched: 9. CDR3 in DNA: TGTGCCAGCAGCCAGAACCTACTAGCGGGGGGGAACAATGAGCAGTTCTTC. It translates to CASSQNLLAGGNNEQFF.

The chain combines TRBV4-2 with TRBJ1-6, with TRBD1 as a possible D gene (6 bases). The CDR3 length is 14 residues. Germline CDR1 and CDR2: LGHNA and YNFKEQ. Deletions cut 4 bases from V and 7 bases from J, with 11 bases between. The CDR3 nucleotides read TGTGCCAGCAGCCCCATGACAGGCAATTCACCCCTCCACTTT. Protein sequence: CASSPMTGNSPLHF.

The CDR3 DNA reads TGCAGCGTTGAAACTGGGGCGTCAGAGACCCAGTACTTC. Its translation is CSVETGASETQYF. The chain carries TRBV29-1 and TRBJ2-5, with a weak D call TRBD1 (5 bases). Trimming removed 2 bases from V and 4 bases from J, with 11 bases in between. This CDR3 is 13 amino acids long. Per germline, CDR1 SQVTM and CDR2 ANQGSEA.

This chain links TRBV6-5 with TRBJ1-2, with D unclear. Per the germline V gene, CDR1 is MNHEY and CDR2 is SVGAGI. Trimming shortened V by 6 bases and J by 13 bases, and 15 bases separated the two germline ends. The CDR3 extends over 11 amino acids. The CDR3 DNA sequence: TGTGCCAGCAGCCCCGGGGAGGGTCTCACCTTC. The encoded protein is CASSPGEGLTF.